A selection of T cell receptor beta chains follows, all from one sample in a study of identical twins. TCRdb redid the calling of the 5' RACE reads with MiXCR, one entry per CDR3 protein. The top ten clones hold 9% to 15% of a sample with 450,000 or so distinct CDR3 sequences, around 20% of them seen once. Sequencing was performed on naive T cells sorted from blood. Source of these receptors: a man aged 50-59 years in good health. CDR3s include the opening cysteine and the closing phenylalanine or tryptophan. Fields, in order: D gene, V gene, J gene, clone size, CDR3 protein, CDR3 DNA. D genes are given only for firm matches. Clone sizes are given selectively: once, few, many, or a class where the clone is expanded.

d_call: TRBD2
v_call: TRBV7-8
j_call: TRBJ2-1
clone_size: .
cdr3_aa: CASTLLAGPPGNEQFF
cdr3_nt: TGTGCCAGCACGCTTCTAGCGGGACCCCCTGGGAATGAGCAGTTCTTC

d_call: .
v_call: TRBV20-1
j_call: TRBJ1-1
clone_size: .
cdr3_aa: CSAREVGVDTEAFF
cdr3_nt: TGCAGTGCTAGAGAGGTTGGGGTGGACACTGAAGCTTTCTTT

d_call: TRBD2
v_call: TRBV7-6
j_call: TRBJ2-3
clone_size: .
cdr3_aa: CASSLVGGGADTQYF
cdr3_nt: TGTGCCAGCAGCTTAGTAGGCGGGGGGGCAGATACGCAGTATTTT

d_call: .
v_call: TRBV28
j_call: TRBJ1-1
clone_size: few
cdr3_aa: CASSLGEFEAFF
cdr3_nt: TGTGCCAGCAGTTTAGGGGAGTTCGAAGCTTTCTTT

d_call: TRBD2
v_call: TRBV4-2
j_call: TRBJ2-5
clone_size: .
cdr3_aa: CASSQDHGRGLRQETQYF
cdr3_nt: TGTGCCAGCAGCCAAGATCACGGGAGGGGATTGCGGCAAGAGACCCAGTACTTC

d_call: TRBD2
v_call: TRBV18
j_call: TRBJ2-2
clone_size: once
cdr3_aa: CASSPRDYANTGELFF
cdr3_nt: TGTGCCAGCTCACCACGGGACTATGCGAACACCGGGGAGCTGTTTTTT

d_call: .
v_call: TRBV4-2
j_call: TRBJ2-1
clone_size: few
cdr3_aa: CASSQDDGTTGSSYNEQFF
cdr3_nt: TGTGCCAGCAGCCAAGACGACGGAACGACGGGGAGCTCCTACAATGAGCAGTTCTTC

d_call: .
v_call: TRBV4-1
j_call: TRBJ1-4
clone_size: .
cdr3_aa: CASSQDRQSKGDEKLFF
cdr3_nt: TGCGCCAGCAGCCAAGATCGGCAGAGCAAGGGGGATGAAAAACTGTTTTTT

d_call: .
v_call: TRBV9
j_call: TRBJ2-1
clone_size: .
cdr3_aa: CASSVGSGSYNEQFF
cdr3_nt: TGTGCCAGCAGCGTAGGAAGCGGCTCCTACAATGAGCAGTTCTTC

d_call: TRBD2
v_call: TRBV5-1
j_call: TRBJ2-4
clone_size: few
cdr3_aa: CASSLTGLAGTKNIQYF
cdr3_nt: TGCGCCAGCAGCCTTACGGGACTAGCGGGTACCAAAAACATTCAGTACTTC

d_call: TRBD2
v_call: TRBV15
j_call: TRBJ2-7
clone_size: many
cdr3_aa: CATSRGTSGDAYEQYF
cdr3_nt: TGTGCCACCAGCAGAGGGACTAGCGGGGACGCCTACGAGCAGTACTTC

d_call: .
v_call: TRBV23-1
j_call: TRBJ2-6
clone_size: once
cdr3_aa: CASRQGLGSGANVLTF
cdr3_nt: TGCGCCAGCAGGCAGGGGCTGGGGTCTGGGGCCAACGTCCTGACTTTC

d_call: .
v_call: TRBV12-3/TRBV12-4
j_call: TRBJ1-2
clone_size: few
cdr3_aa: CASSPGGQRGKGYTF
cdr3_nt: TGTGCCAGCAGCCCCGGGGGACAACGGGGTAAAGGCTACACCTTC

d_call: .
v_call: TRBV7-9
j_call: TRBJ1-1
clone_size: many
cdr3_aa: CASSLNPEAFF
cdr3_nt: TGTGCCAGCAGCTTAAACCCTGAAGCTTTCTTT

d_call: .
v_call: TRBV5-1
j_call: TRBJ2-1
clone_size: .
cdr3_aa: CASSPLGGAYNEQFF
cdr3_nt: TGCGCCAGCAGCCCCTTAGGAGGAGCCTACAATGAGCAGTTCTTC

d_call: .
v_call: TRBV27
j_call: TRBJ1-4
clone_size: many
cdr3_aa: CASSLFGARGSEKLFF
cdr3_nt: TGTGCCAGCAGTTTATTTGGGGCCAGGGGATCCGAAAAACTGTTTTTT

d_call: TRBD2
v_call: TRBV20-1
j_call: TRBJ2-1
clone_size: many
cdr3_aa: CSARQSGEPGFF
cdr3_nt: TGCAGTGCAAGACAGAGCGGGGAGCCCGGGTTCTTC

d_call: .
v_call: TRBV12-3/TRBV12-4
j_call: TRBJ2-1
clone_size: .
cdr3_aa: CASSLRPYEQFF
cdr3_nt: TGTGCCAGCAGTCTCCGCCCTTATGAGCAGTTCTTC

d_call: .
v_call: TRBV12-5
j_call: TRBJ2-3
clone_size: few
cdr3_aa: CASGGERADTQYF
cdr3_nt: TGTGCTAGTGGTGGCGAAAGGGCAGATACGCAGTATTTT

d_call: .
v_call: TRBV25-1
j_call: TRBJ2-1
clone_size: few
cdr3_aa: CASSEYSYNEQFF
cdr3_nt: TGTGCCAGCAGTGAATACTCCTACAATGAGCAGTTCTTC

d_call: .
v_call: TRBV10-3
j_call: TRBJ1-2
clone_size: many
cdr3_aa: CAISPQAAYGYTF
cdr3_nt: TGTGCCATCAGTCCACAGGCAGCTTATGGCTACACCTTC

d_call: .
v_call: TRBV12-3/TRBV12-4
j_call: TRBJ2-1
clone_size: .
cdr3_aa: CASSIGRSYNEQFF
cdr3_nt: TGTGCCAGCAGTATCGGAAGGTCCTACAATGAGCAGTTCTTC

d_call: .
v_call: TRBV5-4
j_call: TRBJ1-2
clone_size: .
cdr3_aa: CASSPGRPRDYGYTF
cdr3_nt: TGTGCCAGCAGCCCTGGAAGGCCCAGGGACTATGGCTACACCTTC

d_call: TRBD1
v_call: TRBV5-1
j_call: TRBJ1-4
clone_size: .
cdr3_aa: CASSLSGTGVEKLFF
cdr3_nt: TGCGCCAGCAGCTTGTCCGGGACAGGAGTTGAAAAACTGTTTTTT

d_call: .
v_call: TRBV7-9
j_call: TRBJ2-7
clone_size: few
cdr3_aa: CASSLGSLAYEQYF
cdr3_nt: TGTGCCAGCAGCTTAGGTTCCCTAGCCTACGAGCAGTACTTC

d_call: TRBD2
v_call: TRBV12-3/TRBV12-4
j_call: TRBJ2-5
clone_size: few
cdr3_aa: CASSLGLAGGLETQYF
cdr3_nt: TGTGCCAGCAGTTTAGGACTAGCGGGGGGGCTGGAGACCCAGTACTTC

d_call: .
v_call: TRBV2
j_call: TRBJ2-7
clone_size: .
cdr3_aa: CASRDSSHHEQYF
cdr3_nt: TGTGCCAGCCGAGACTCGTCCCACCACGAGCAGTACTTC

d_call: .
v_call: TRBV18
j_call: TRBJ1-1
clone_size: many
cdr3_aa: CASSPRGDTEAFF
cdr3_nt: TGTGCCAGCTCACCACGAGGGGACACTGAAGCTTTCTTT

d_call: TRBD1
v_call: TRBV5-8
j_call: TRBJ1-5
clone_size: few
cdr3_aa: CASRSGGGWNQPQHF
cdr3_nt: TGTGCCAGCAGATCAGGGGGAGGATGGAATCAGCCCCAGCATTTT

d_call: .
v_call: TRBV4-1
j_call: TRBJ1-5
clone_size: many
cdr3_aa: CASSQEWDRNQPQHF
cdr3_nt: TGCGCCAGCAGCCAAGAATGGGACCGGAATCAGCCCCAGCATTTT

d_call: TRBD2
v_call: TRBV29-1
j_call: TRBJ2-3
clone_size: .
cdr3_aa: CSVEASGGGTDTQYF
cdr3_nt: TGCAGCGTTGAAGCTAGCGGAGGGGGCACAGATACGCAGTATTTT

d_call: .
v_call: TRBV19
j_call: TRBJ1-1
clone_size: few
cdr3_aa: CASSFLTRSMGYTEAFF
cdr3_nt: TGTGCCAGTAGTTTCTTAACCCGGTCCATGGGGTACACTGAAGCTTTCTTT

d_call: .
v_call: TRBV6-2/TRBV6-3
j_call: TRBJ1-1
clone_size: .
cdr3_aa: CASKISLYLEAFF
cdr3_nt: TGTGCCAGTAAGATCTCGCTTTATCTTGAAGCTTTCTTT

d_call: TRBD2
v_call: TRBV4-3
j_call: TRBJ2-3
clone_size: many
cdr3_aa: CASSQDLAGTDTQYF
cdr3_nt: TGCGCCAGCAGCCAAGACCTAGCGGGCACAGATACGCAGTATTTT

d_call: .
v_call: TRBV6-1
j_call: TRBJ2-4
clone_size: .
cdr3_aa: CASSQLGNSGIQYF
cdr3_nt: TGTGCCAGCAGTCAGTTGGGGAATTCAGGCATTCAGTACTTC

d_call: TRBD2
v_call: TRBV7-3
j_call: TRBJ2-1
clone_size: few
cdr3_aa: CASSLTVTSGNNEQFF
cdr3_nt: TGTGCCAGCAGCTTAACGGTCACTAGCGGGAACAATGAGCAGTTCTTC

d_call: .
v_call: TRBV15
j_call: TRBJ2-7
clone_size: .
cdr3_aa: CATSSPIVLKQYF
cdr3_nt: TGTGCCACCAGCAGTCCGATTGTCCTTAAGCAGTACTTC

d_call: .
v_call: TRBV7-2
j_call: TRBJ2-1
clone_size: .
cdr3_aa: CASSQGTWREQFF
cdr3_nt: TGTGCCAGCAGCCAAGGGACGTGGCGTGAGCAGTTCTTC

d_call: .
v_call: TRBV7-7
j_call: TRBJ2-5
clone_size: many
cdr3_aa: CASSLGRALQKETQYF
cdr3_nt: TGTGCTAGCAGCTTAGGCCGGGCCCTCCAGAAGGAGACCCAGTACTTC

d_call: TRBD2
v_call: TRBV10-2
j_call: TRBJ2-5
clone_size: few
cdr3_aa: CASGTTRQETQYF
cdr3_nt: TGCGCCAGCGGGACTACCCGACAAGAGACCCAGTACTTC

d_call: TRBD1
v_call: TRBV12-3/TRBV12-4
j_call: TRBJ2-7
clone_size: .
cdr3_aa: CASTDRGGYEQYF
cdr3_nt: TGTGCCAGCACAGACAGGGGGGGCTACGAGCAGTACTTC

d_call: .
v_call: TRBV12-3/TRBV12-4
j_call: TRBJ2-2
clone_size: .
cdr3_aa: CASSLAVALNTGELFF
cdr3_nt: TGTGCCAGCAGTTTAGCGGTGGCCCTGAACACCGGGGAGCTGTTTTTT

d_call: TRBD2
v_call: TRBV5-1
j_call: TRBJ2-5
clone_size: .
cdr3_aa: CASRRGGLEETQYF
cdr3_nt: TGCGCCAGCAGGCGGGGGGGCCTTGAGGAGACCCAGTACTTC

d_call: .
v_call: TRBV6-2/TRBV6-3
j_call: TRBJ2-2
clone_size: many
cdr3_aa: CASSLGVGGELFF
cdr3_nt: TGTGCCAGCAGTTTGGGGGTTGGCGGGGAGCTGTTTTTT

d_call: .
v_call: TRBV29-1
j_call: TRBJ1-5
clone_size: few
cdr3_aa: CSPSSAGYQPQHF
cdr3_nt: TGCAGCCCCAGCTCGGCAGGTTATCAGCCCCAGCATTTT

d_call: TRBD1
v_call: TRBV5-1
j_call: TRBJ2-5
clone_size: .
cdr3_aa: CASSRGQGAGETQYF
cdr3_nt: TGCGCCAGCAGTAGAGGACAGGGGGCAGGGGAGACCCAGTACTTC

d_call: .
v_call: TRBV11-2
j_call: TRBJ2-3
clone_size: many
cdr3_aa: CASSPQGNPTDTQYF
cdr3_nt: TGTGCCAGCAGCCCCCAGGGAAATCCCACAGATACGCAGTATTTT

d_call: .
v_call: TRBV29-1
j_call: TRBJ2-7
clone_size: .
cdr3_aa: CSVGVGVYEQYF
cdr3_nt: TGCAGCGTGGGGGTGGGGGTGTACGAGCAGTACTTC

d_call: TRBD1
v_call: TRBV29-1
j_call: TRBJ2-7
clone_size: many
cdr3_aa: CSVSPGQGQQYF
cdr3_nt: TGCAGCGTTTCACCGGGACAGGGACAGCAGTACTTC

d_call: .
v_call: TRBV28
j_call: TRBJ1-1
clone_size: many
cdr3_aa: CASSLDTAQDKAFF
cdr3_nt: TGTGCCAGCAGTTTGGACACGGCCCAGGACAAAGCTTTCTTT

d_call: .
v_call: TRBV10-3
j_call: TRBJ1-1
clone_size: few
cdr3_aa: CAISESTRVAFF
cdr3_nt: TGTGCCATCAGTGAGTCGACTCGGGTAGCTTTCTTT

d_call: .
v_call: TRBV6-1
j_call: TRBJ1-4
clone_size: few
cdr3_aa: CASSERATNEKLFF
cdr3_nt: TGTGCCAGCAGTGAGCGAGCAACTAATGAAAAACTGTTTTTT

d_call: TRBD2
v_call: TRBV5-1
j_call: TRBJ2-7
clone_size: many
cdr3_aa: CASSLVAGVNEQYF
cdr3_nt: TGCGCCAGCAGCTTGGTGGCGGGAGTGAACGAGCAGTACTTC